This entry lists 9 T cell receptor beta chains sequenced from one sample in a study of blood T cells in healthy people across ages. Next came a second PCR, run for about 6 to 11 cycles, which used a sample-barcoded 5' primer along with a J-beta primer mix. TCRdb reprocessed the 5' RACE reads via MiXCR and lists one record per CDR3 protein. The sample consists of about 380,000 distinct CDR3 sequences, roughly half of them appearing once. Sequencing was performed on blood. The receptor source for this set is a man in his 60s in good health.

This clonotype has just a few counts. The junction differs from germline at one of its ends, possibly a read error. The CDR3 here is CASSSSGSRTQYF. As DNA, the CDR3 is TGTGCTAGCAGCTCTTCAGGTAGTAGGACCCAGTACTTC. This sequence joins TRBV7-7 and TRBJ2-5, with D unclear. Germline CDR1 is SSHAT and CDR2 is FNYEAQ (reference sequence). The CDR3 has 13 residues. Full variable domain (missing parts from reference TRBV7-7 and TRBJ2-5): GAGVSQSPRYKVTKRGQDVTLRCDPISSHATLYWYQQALGQGPEFLTYFNYEAQPDKSGLPSDRFSAERPEGSISTLTIQRTEQRDSAMYRCASSSSGSRTQYFGPGTRLLVL.

Only a few counts were recorded for this clonotype. The rearrangement joins TRBV11-3 to TRBJ2-5, with 8 bases identical to TRBD1. V lost 4 bases to trimming and J lost 5 bases; unmatched junction nucleotides: 6. CDR3 length equals 14 residues. Germline CDR1 is SGHNT and CDR2 is YENEEA. CDR3 in amino acids: CASSSTGDVETQYF. In DNA form, the CDR3 reads TGTGCCAGCAGCTCGACAGGGGACGTGGAGACCCAGTACTTC.

The CDR3 DNA reads TGCGCCAGCAGCTTGGCCCGAGCGGGTCGGTGCGAGCAGTACTTC. Encoded protein: CASSLARAGRCEQYF. This sequence joins TRBV5-1 and TRBJ2-7, with D perhaps TRBD2 (6 bases). The germline V gene has CDR1 SGHRS and CDR2 YFSETQ. Trimming left V 0 bases short and J 6 bases short, with 16 bases between. The CDR3 length is 15 residues.

The chain combines TRBV10-3 with TRBJ2-7; D not resolved. Germline CDR1 is ENHRY and CDR2 is SYGVKD. V was trimmed by 0 bases and J by 2 bases, leaving 5 bases between them. There are 13 residues in the CDR3. CDR3: CAISESAPYEQYF. DNA of the CDR3: TGTGCCATCAGTGAGTCGGCCCCCTACGAGCAGTACTTC.

The V gene is TRBV4-3, the J gene TRBJ1-4; D might be TRBD1 (6 bases). The CDR3 is 16 amino acids. Deletions cut 1 base from V and 0 bases from J, with 9 bases between. From germline, CDR1 is LGHNA and CDR2 YSLEER. The CDR3 bases are TGCGCCAGCAGCCAAGGAGGGGGAGCAACTAATGAAAAACTGTTTTTT. Translated: CASSQGGGATNEKLFF.

The chain employs TRBV7-9 and TRBJ2-5, with TRBD2 matching 7 bases. Germline V gives CDR1 SEHNR, CDR2 FQNEAQ (reference sequence). Trimming removed 3 bases from V and 11 bases from J; junction bases left unmatched: 15. This CDR3 has 15 residues. CDR3 coding DNA: TGTGCCAGCAGCTTTGCGAGCGGGACGTGGAAGGAGCAGTACTTC. It is translated as CASSFASGTWKEQYF.

A few counts support this clonotype. V usage is TRBV28 and J usage is TRBJ1-1, with TRBD1 matching 8 bases. Germline V gene lookup returns CDR1 MDHEN and CDR2 SYDVKM. This CDR3 has 12 amino acids. V gave up 10 bases and J gave up 6 bases; unmatched junction bases: 7. The CDR3 region has the DNA TGTGCCATCAAATCGACAGGGGCTGAAGCTTTCTTT. Translation: CAIKSTGAEAFF.

This clonotype was observed many times. The chain has TRBV12-3 or TRBV12-4 and TRBJ2-6; D is unclear. The CDR3 covers 15 residues. V lost 3 bases and J lost 1, with 7 bases in between. The DNA of the CDR3 is TGTGCCAGCAGTTTGTTTCCATCTGGGGCCAACGTCCTGACTTTC. This encodes CASSLFPSGANVLTF.

This clonotype was seen only a few times. The CDR3 DNA follows: TGTGCCAGCAGACGACCAGGGGGCGGCTACGAGCAGTACTTC. Its translation: CASRRPGGGYEQYF. The chain links TRBV2 to TRBJ2-7; 8 bases fit TRBD1. Germline V gives CDR1 SNHLY, CDR2 FYNNEI. The CDR3 has 14 amino acids. The V and J ends lost 6 bases and 3 bases, in that order; junction bases with no gene match: 7.